The 24 T cell receptor beta chains given below trace back to one sample, sequenced in a study of T cells in Graves' hyperthyroidism and ophthalmopathy. Amplification targeted TCR beta CDR3 regions from RNA transcripts. The TCR CDR3 was amplified in a first-round RT-PCR using the HTBI primer set. From the multiplex PCR reads, TCRdb called clonotypes with MiXCR, one entry per CDR3 protein. The sample contains a few hundred thousand distinct CDR3 sequences, 14% of which appear only once. The sequencing sample was made of blood. Source of these receptors: a woman in her thirties or forties with Graves' hyperthyroidism.

The chain is built from TRBV29-1 and TRBJ2-1; D possibly uses TRBD1 or TRBD2 (5 bases each). Germline V CDR1 and CDR2: SQVTM, ANQGSEA. CDR3 length: 14 residues. CDR3 nucleotide sequence: TGCTCAACATCCCCACGAAGGGGAGACAATGAGCAGTTCTTC. Translation: CSTSPRRGDNEQFF.

This clonotype has at least ten counts. This chain links TRBV20-1 with TRBJ1-1; D call uncertain. Trimming cost V 3 bases and J 0 bases, with 11 bases left between them. The CDR3 runs 14 residues. The germline gives CDR1 DFQATT, CDR2 SNEGSKA (reference sequence). The CDR3 region is CSASLRGMNTEAFF. In nucleotides, the CDR3 is TGCAGTGCTAGTTTGCGGGGTATGAACACTGAAGCTTTCTTT.

In this sample, this clonotype turned up a few times. V is TRBV3-1 and J is TRBJ2-5; D is undetermined. In germline, CDR1 is LGHDT, CDR2 YNNKEL (reference sequence). The CDR3 loop spans 14 amino acids. The V gene lost 3 bases and the J gene lost 5 bases, with 13 bases spanning the gap. Here the CDR3 reads CASSQFPHEETQYF. The CDR3 coding sequence is TGTGCCAGCAGCCAGTTCCCCCACGAGGAGACCCAGTACTTC.

In its sample, this clonotype was seen a few times. V and J are TRBV5-1 and TRBJ1-1; TRBD1 matches 9 bases. This CDR3 is 20 amino acids long. Germline lookup yields CDR1 SGHRS and CDR2 YFSETQ. J lost 8 bases, V lost 4 bases, and 27 bases had no gene match. The CDR3 region has the DNA TGCGCCAGCAGCCGTACCCCTACTCCGGGACAGGGAAGGGACCCGGGAGAAGCTTTCTTT. Amino acids: CASSRTPTPGQGRDPGEAFF.

This clonotype was counted many times. The V call is TRBV6-5, the J call TRBJ2-3; 7 bases are shared with TRBD2. This CDR3 region has 15 residues. The V gene's germline CDR1 is MNHEY and CDR2 SVGAGI. J was trimmed by 5 bases and V by 0 bases; bases with no gene match: 5. CDR3 coding DNA: TGTGCCAGCAGTTACTCTGCGGGAGTAGGAGATACGCAGTATTTT. Translation gives CASSYSAGVGDTQYF.

The sample holds a few counts of this clonotype. This chain links TRBV5-6 with TRBJ2-7; 7 bases line up with TRBD1. Germline-derived CDR1 and CDR2 are SGHDT and YYEEEE. V dropped 4 bases and J dropped 0; count of bases not matched to a gene: 13. The CDR3 spans 17 residues. The CDR3 nucleotides are TGTGCCAGCAGCCTAAGGGACAGACCAATGAGCTCCTACGAGCAGTACTTC. Translating gives CASSLRDRPMSSYEQYF. The complete variable domain, with remaining parts taken from reference TRBV5-6 and TRBJ2-7, reads DAGVTQSPTHLIKTRGQQVTLRCSPKSGHDTVSWYQQALGQGPQFIFQYYEEEERQRGNFPDRFSGHQFPNYSSELNVNALLLGDSALYLCASSLRDRPMSSYEQYFGPGTRLTVT.

The sample holds a few counts of this clonotype. The gene calls are TRBV4-1 and TRBJ2-6, with D possibly TRBD2 on 5 matching bases. The CDR3 extends over 18 amino acids. Germline V gives CDR1 MGHRA, CDR2 YSYEKL. Trimming removed 3 bases at V and 3 bases at J, with 18 bases between. CDR3 nucleotide sequence: TGCGCCAGCAGCCAGAGGGTTTCCCCTTCGGATGGGGCCAACGTCCTGACTTTC. Amino acids: CASSQRVSPSDGANVLTF.

This clonotype has ten or more counts. The V call is TRBV13, the J call TRBJ1-2, with TRBD1 identical over 7 bases. Germline CDR1 reads PRHDT; CDR2 reads FYEKMQ (reference sequence). The CDR3 is 13 amino acids. V dropped 9 bases and J dropped 4; count of bases not matched to a gene: 8. DNA of the CDR3: TGTGCCAGTTCACAGGGGTTGGGCTATGGCTACACCTTC. Translating it yields CASSQGLGYGYTF.

The table lists this clonotype with many counts. V and J are TRBV18 and TRBJ2-6, with D perhaps TRBD1 (6 bases). The CDR3 has 16 residues. The V gene lost 3 bases and the J gene lost 0 bases, with 9 bases spanning the gap. Germline V CDR1 and CDR2: KGHSH, LQKENI. This CDR3 is CASSPTTGSGANVLTF. The CDR3 DNA reads TGTGCCAGCTCACCTACGACAGGCTCTGGGGCCAACGTCCTGACTTTC.

This clonotype was seen ten or more times. V is TRBV12-3 or TRBV12-4 and J is TRBJ2-3, with D possibly TRBD1 on 6 matching bases. With 8 bases removed from V and 2 bases from J, the gap between germline ends came to 11 bases. The length of the CDR3 is 13 residues. CDR3 sequence: CASRDKYTDTQYF. The DNA for the CDR3 is TGTGCCAGCCGGGACAAATACACAGATACGCAGTATTTT.

This clonotype has more than one count but fewer than ten. V gene TRBV6-1 combines with J gene TRBJ1-1; 10 bases map to TRBD1. The germline CDR1 and CDR2 sequences are MNHNS and SASEGT. The V segment lost 1 base and the J segment 5 bases; nucleotides outside the gene matches: 4. The CDR3 length is 15 residues. The CDR3 protein is CASSEGDRGRTEAFF. As DNA, the CDR3 is TGTGCCAGCAGTGAAGGGGACAGGGGAAGGACTGAAGCTTTCTTT.

This clonotype was seen at least ten times. V gene TRBV28 combines with J gene TRBJ1-3; 8 nucleotides agree with TRBD1. J lost 1 base, V lost 7 bases, and 9 bases had no gene match. The length of the CDR3 is 16 residues. Germline CDR1 reads MDHEN; CDR2 reads SYDVKM. The CDR3 region is CASTQPGQVSGNTIYF. The CDR3 nucleotides are TGTGCCAGCACCCAACCGGGACAGGTTTCTGGAAACACCATATATTTT.

Only a few counts were recorded for this clonotype. The CDR3 protein is CAISEGGGGYTF. The DNA of the CDR3 is TGTGCCATCAGTGAAGGGGGAGGTGGCTACACCTTC. V and J are TRBV10-3 and TRBJ1-2; a weak D match, TRBD1 (6 bases). This CDR3 comprises 12 residues. Germline-derived CDR1 and CDR2 are ENHRY and SYGVKD. V was shortened by 3 bases and J by 7 bases, with 9 bases between the two germline ends.

There are many counts of this clonotype. V is TRBV5-1 and J is TRBJ2-3; TRBD1 matches at 9 bases. The ends lost 4 bases at V and 0 bases at J; junction bases unmatched: 6. CDR1 is SGHRS, CDR2 YFSETQ, per germline. The CDR3 has 16 amino acids. Written as DNA, the CDR3 is TGCGCCAGCAGCAGTATAGGACAGGGGAGCACAGATACGCAGTATTTT. It translates to CASSSIGQGSTDTQYF.

This clonotype was observed many times. The chain carries TRBV6-1 and TRBJ2-6; D is perhaps TRBD2 (7 bases). Germline V gene lookup returns CDR1 MNHNS and CDR2 SASEGT. The CDR3 totals 18 residues. Deletions cut 7 bases from V and 4 bases from J, with 23 bases between. The DNA of the CDR3 is TGTGCCAGCAACTCGGAGTCGGGGGGCGCCAAAGGGGCCAACGTCCTGACTTTC. Encoded protein: CASNSESGGAKGANVLTF.

The V gene is TRBV5-4, the J gene TRBJ1-1; the D is unclear. Germline V gives CDR1 SGHNT, CDR2 YYREEE (reference sequence). V lost 0 bases to trimming and J lost 3 bases, with 15 bases between them. The CDR3 loop spans 16 amino acids. The CDR3 DNA reads TGTGCCAGCAGCTTGGATGGGGAGGTGAGTGACACTGAAGCTTTCTTT. It codes for CASSLDGEVSDTEAFF.

This clonotype was picked up many times. This chain connects TRBV30 to TRBJ2-1; D possibly corresponds to TRBD2 (6 bases). The germline V gene encodes CDR1 GTSNPN and CDR2 SVGIG (reference sequence). The CDR3 loop spans 14 amino acids. V was shortened by 3 bases and J by 5 bases, with 14 bases between the two germline ends. The CDR3 sequence: CAWSPGTGHNEQFF. CDR3 nucleotide sequence: TGTGCCTGGAGCCCCGGGACTGGGCACAATGAGCAGTTCTTC.

This clonotype was seen a handful of times. This chain connects TRBV11-2 to TRBJ1-1; TRBD1 matches 7 bases. The trim removed 1 base at V and 6 bases at J, leaving 11 bases unmatched. Germline CDR1 reads SGHAT; CDR2 reads FQNNGV. The CDR3 is 16 residues long. As DNA, the CDR3 is TGTGCCAGCAGCTTAGTCGGAAGTGGCAGGGGGTCTGAAGCTTTCTTT. Its protein is CASSLVGSGRGSEAFF.

This clonotype was observed many times. The chain combines TRBV20-1 with TRBJ1-2; D unclear. The V end was cut by 3 bases, the J end by 2 bases, with 4 bases between. Germline V gene lookup returns CDR1 DFQATT and CDR2 SNEGSKA (reference sequence). The CDR3 totals 11 residues. CDR3 amino acids: CSASANYGYTF. The CDR3 nucleotides read TGCAGTGCTAGTGCCAACTATGGCTACACCTTC.

The sample holds many counts of this clonotype. This chain links TRBV11-2 with TRBJ2-3; 12 bases map to TRBD2. Germline V gene data show CDR1 as SGHAT and CDR2 as FQNNGV. The CDR3 has 16 amino acids. V was pared by 4 bases and J by 6 bases, with 8 bases of the junction left unmatched. The CDR3 DNA is TGTGCCAGCAGCTCGTTACTAGCGGGAGGCCGCGATACGCAGTATTTT. Its translation is CASSSLLAGGRDTQYF.

This clonotype was counted many times. The rearrangement joins TRBV6-1 to TRBJ2-7; TRBD1 or TRBD2 may be the D gene (5 bases each). Trimming stripped 6 bases from V and 5 bases from J, with 20 bases between. This CDR3 region has 15 residues. Per the germline V gene, CDR1 is MNHNS and CDR2 is SASEGT. This chain's CDR3 is CASSPTAGARHEQYF. The CDR3, as DNA: TGTGCCAGCAGCCCGACGGCCGGGGCCAGACACGAGCAGTACTTC.

There are many counts of this clonotype. The CDR3 sequence: CASSRSPLHF. The CDR3 nucleotides read TGTGCCAGCAGCCGTTCACCCCTCCACTTT. The V gene is TRBV11-3, the J gene TRBJ1-6; D gene unclear. Germline CDR1 reads SGHNT; CDR2 reads YENEEA. Trimming left V 5 bases short and J 9 bases short, with 2 bases between. This CDR3 spans 10 amino acids.

The sample holds many counts of this clonotype. CDR3 residues: CASSLVTSGITGELFF. Written as DNA, the CDR3 is TGTGCCAGCAGTTTAGTGACTAGCGGGATCACCGGGGAGCTGTTTTTT. V is TRBV12-3 or TRBV12-4 and J is TRBJ2-2; 11 bases agree with TRBD2. The V and J ends lost 1 base and 4 bases, in that order; junction bases with no gene match: 2. The CDR3 has 16 residues.

This clonotype occurred many times. V gene TRBV30 combines with J gene TRBJ1-2; the D gene is possibly TRBD1 (6 bases). In germline, CDR1 is GTSNPN, CDR2 SVGIG (reference sequence). V shed 4 bases and J shed 4 bases, with 16 bases lying between them. This CDR3 is built from 14 residues. The CDR3 spells CAWTRGQGTYGYTF. The DNA of the CDR3 is TGTGCCTGGACGCGGGGGCAGGGCACCTATGGCTACACCTTC.